The 11 T cell receptor beta chains in this list originate from one sample, sequenced in a study of monozygotic twins with inflammatory bowel disease. Following a re-call of the 5' RACE reads, TCRdb has one entry per CDR3 protein and lacks DNA. This sample's clone table lists some 400,000 distinct CDR3 sequences. Sequencing was done on a sample of blood. These receptors were taken from a human donor with ulcerative colitis or Crohn's disease, or a healthy co-twin of an affected twin (not recorded which).

CDR3 in amino acids: CASRSEGELFF. The V and J genes are TRBV6-6 and TRBJ2-2. The CDR3 is 11 amino acids. Per germline, CDR1 MNHNY and CDR2 SVGAGI (reference sequence).

The chain has TRBV5-5 and TRBJ2-1; TCRdb calls TRBD2, which cannot be checked without DNA. CDR1 SGHKS and CDR2 YYEKEE come from the germline V gene (reference sequence). This CDR3 region has 15 residues. CDR3 sequence: CASSLSSGSHNEQFF. Drawing the rest from reference TRBV5-5 and TRBJ2-1, the complete variable domain is DAGVTQSPTHLIKTRGQQVTLRCSPISGHKSVSWYQQVLGQGPQFIFQYYEKEERGRGNFPDRFSARQFPNYSSELNVNALLLGDSALYLCASSLSSGSHNEQFFGPGTRLTVL.

This sequence joins TRBV7-2 and TRBJ1-1; checking the TCRdb D call of TRBD1 is not possible without DNA. The CDR3 runs 15 residues. The germline V gene encodes CDR1 SGHTA and CDR2 FQGNSA. The chain's CDR3 is CASSLGMSGGPEAFF.

The rearrangement links TRBV7-2 to TRBJ2-2; lacking DNA, the TRBD2 call made by TCRdb goes unchecked. The germline gives CDR1 SGHTA, CDR2 FQGNSA. The CDR3 is made up of 16 amino acids. The CDR3 sequence: CASSLVGLINTGELFF.

V is TRBV20-1 and J is TRBJ2-1. Per germline, CDR1 DFQATT and CDR2 SNEGSKA (reference sequence). This CDR3 has 15 residues. Here the CDR3 reads CSASIQDSSYNEQFF.

The rearrangement links TRBV30 to TRBJ2-1. The CDR3 runs to 12 residues. Per germline, CDR1 GTSNPN and CDR2 SVGIG (reference sequence). CDR3 protein: CAWSVYLNEQFF.

The chain uses TRBV27 and TRBJ2-3. The length of the CDR3 is 14 residues. The V gene's germline CDR1 is MNHEY and CDR2 SMNVEV (reference sequence). This chain's CDR3 is CASTPGLGSDTQYF.

The J gene is TRBJ1-2, the V gene TRBV3-1. The CDR3 spans 15 residues. Germline V gene lookup returns CDR1 LGHDT and CDR2 YNNKEL (reference sequence). The CDR3 loop is CASSRLADANYGYTF.

The V and J genes are TRBV5-4 and TRBJ1-1. CDR1 SGHNT and CDR2 YYREEE come from the germline V gene (reference sequence). The CDR3 is made up of 14 amino acids. The CDR3 region is CASSLIGVGGEAFF.

This rearrangement joins TRBV18 to TRBJ2-5. CDR1 and CDR2 (germline): KGHSH, LQKENI. The CDR3 is 14 amino acids. CDR3: CASSPSPQRETQYF. The full variable domain, in which reference TRBV18 and TRBJ2-5 provide the parts outside the CDR3, is NAGVMQNPRHLVRRRGQEARLRCSPMKGHSHVYWYRQLPEEGLKFMVYLQKENIIDESGMPKERFSAEFPKEGPSILRIQQVVRGDSAAYFCASSPSPQRETQYFGPGTRLLVL.

This chain joins TRBV6-2 or TRBV6-3 and TRBJ2-5. Germline CDR1 reads MNHEY; CDR2 reads SVGEGT. This CDR3 contains 13 residues. The CDR3 region is CASSYNNRETQYF.